Below are 5 T cell receptor beta chains sequenced from a single sample in a study of T cells expressing NK-cell markers. TCRdb reprocessed the 5' RACE reads and keeps a single row for each CDR3 protein, giving no DNA. Its table lists 300,000 to 500,000 distinct CDR3 sequences. Sequenced input: blood T cells: a sorted CD56 or NKG2C T cell subset, CD4+ or CD8+ T cells, or bulk PBMC T cells (not recorded which). All receptors derive from a woman aged 45 to 65 in good health.

The chain's CDR3 is CASSYSIPASWETQYF. The V gene is TRBV6-2 or TRBV6-3, the J gene TRBJ2-5. Germline values: CDR1 MNHEY, CDR2 SVGEGT. The CDR3 contains 16 residues.

This chain joins TRBV28 and TRBJ2-4; TCRdb selects TRBD1, and the lack of DNA leaves this call unchecked. This CDR3 is 15 amino acids long. Germline V gives CDR1 MDHEN, CDR2 SYDVKM. CDR3 sequence reads: CASSRPGLAKNIQYF.

V and J are TRBV5-1 and TRBJ2-2. CDR1 and CDR2 from the germline V gene are SGHRS and YFSETQ. The length of the CDR3 is 14 residues. The CDR3 reads CASSLGKETGELFF.

This chain uses TRBV4-1 with TRBJ2-2; TCRdb's D call, TRBD2, is unchecked because there is no DNA. The CDR3 sequence is 19 residues long. Germline CDR1 is MGHRA and CDR2 is YSYEKL. CDR3 sequence reads: CASSQDPGGSVANTGELFF.

J is TRBJ2-7 and V is TRBV5-1; TCRdb's D call, TRBD2, is unchecked because there is no DNA. The CDR3 has 15 residues. CDR1 SGHRS and CDR2 YFSETQ come from the germline V gene. CDR3 protein: CASSSRGGESYEQYF.